This section outlines one T cell receptor beta chain sequence together with its context. The data originate from a study of blood T cell repertoires in COVID-19. As for the study in general: The United States, Italy and Spain supplied acute and convalescent COVID-19 samples.

The data were produced by immunoSEQ multiplex PCR, yet TCRdb's version contains in-frame clones alone and is incomplete. This repertoire shows over 250,000 clones, 88% found once; its top ten account for more than 0.95%. The germline CDR1 and CDR2 sequences are SGHTA and FQGTGA. The CDR3 contains 15 residues. With 2 bases clipped from V and 2 bases from J, the junction kept 4 bases outside the gene matches. Sequencing input: peripheral blood. This clonotype was sampled from a woman aged 40 to 50 who had recovered from COVID-19. The chain recombines TRBV7-3 with TRBJ2-7; 9 positions match TRBD1. CDR3 protein: CASSLSGDRAYEQYF. The CDR3 nucleotides are TGTGCCAGCAGCTTATCGGGGGACAGGGCCTACGAGCAGTACTTC.